The 32 T cell receptor beta chains reported below all come from one sample, sequenced in a study of CD8 T cells in ankylosing spondylitis. Study observations and caveats: Ankylosing spondylitis blood seemed to carry a telltale TCR beta motif made of roughly 8 highly homologous variants.

TCRdb reprocessed the 5' RACE reads with MiXCR, giving one entry per CDR3 protein. Of about 800,000 distinct CDR3 sequences in the sample, roughly 10% are singletons; the top ten hold approximately 0.5%. These receptors have no known antigen. Source material: blood, either unsorted or a sorted T cell fraction (not recorded which). The receptors originated from a male donor with ankylosing spondylitis.

Many counts were recorded for this clonotype. This chain joins TRBV5-1 and TRBJ2-3; 7 bases are shared with TRBD2. The CDR3 runs 15 residues. In germline, CDR1 is SGHRS, CDR2 YFSETQ. The junction had 8 bases not matched to a gene; V was cut back by 6 bases and J by 1 base. Here the CDR3 reads CASILAAGGTDTQYF. The CDR3 bases are TGCGCCAGCATCCTGGCTGCGGGGGGCACAGATACGCAGTATTTT.

This clonotype was seen once. V gene TRBV28 combines with J gene TRBJ2-7; 8 nucleotides agree with TRBD1. This CDR3 spans 14 amino acids. Germline V CDR1 and CDR2: MDHEN, SYDVKM. V shed 6 bases and J 2 bases; nucleotides not matched to a gene: 6. The CDR3 coding sequence is TGTGCCAGCAGGGCGGGGACAGGTCCCTACGAGCAGTACTTC. Translation: CASRAGTGPYEQYF.

This clonotype was observed many times. The rearrangement uses TRBV5-1 and TRBJ2-3; 8 bases agree with TRBD2. V shed 4 bases and J 0 bases; nucleotides not matched to a gene: 4. This CDR3 has 15 amino acids. Germline assignment: CDR1 SGHRS and CDR2 YFSETQ. The CDR3 is CASSKTSVSTDTQYF. In DNA, the CDR3 is TGCGCCAGCAGCAAGACTAGCGTGAGCACAGATACGCAGTATTTT.

This chain joins TRBV10-3 and TRBJ2-2; the match to TRBD1 covers 8 bases. This CDR3 has 14 amino acids. The germline gives CDR1 ENHRY, CDR2 SYGVKD. J gave up 1 base and V 10 bases, and 5 bases lay outside the gene matches. The CDR3 here is CASQGQVNTGELFF. In DNA form, the CDR3 reads TGTGCCAGTCAGGGACAGGTGAACACCGGGGAGCTGTTTTTT.

This clonotype was seen a handful of times. The gene calls are TRBV15 and TRBJ1-4; no clear D gene. The CDR3 is made up of 16 amino acids. Germline V lookup: CDR1 LNHNV, CDR2 YYDKDF (reference sequence). Trimming shortened V by 0 bases and J by 5 bases, and 13 bases separated the two germline ends. CDR3 region: CATSRDYESGNEKLFF. CDR3 in DNA: TGTGCCACCAGCAGAGACTATGAGTCCGGGAATGAAAAACTGTTTTTT.

The chain uses TRBV6-1 and TRBJ2-6, with 10 bases matching TRBD1. V dropped 7 bases and J dropped 1; count of bases not matched to a gene: 7. Germline V gene lookup returns CDR1 MNHNS and CDR2 SASEGT. The CDR3 spans 17 residues. CDR3 nucleotides: TGTGCCAGCAAGCGGACAGGGGGATCTTCTGGGGCCAACGTCCTGACTTTC. This sequence encodes CASKRTGGSSGANVLTF.

This clonotype was recorded a few times. V usage is TRBV10-3 and J usage is TRBJ1-1, with D unclear. The length of the CDR3 is 16 residues. Germline-derived CDR1 and CDR2 are ENHRY and SYGVKD. V was clipped by 3 bases and J by 0 bases, with 14 bases between them. The DNA for the CDR3 is TGTGCCATCAGTGAAAGTAGGAAGACTATGAACACTGAAGCTTTCTTT. Its protein product is CAISESRKTMNTEAFF.

The genes are TRBV20-1 and TRBJ2-2; 10 bases agree with TRBD2. J gave up 4 bases and V 5 bases, and 7 bases lay outside the gene matches. The CDR3 loop spans 15 amino acids. CDR1 and CDR2 (germline): DFQATT, SNEGSKA (reference sequence). CDR3 sequence (DNA): TGCAGTGCTCGACTAGCGGGCCCCCTCACCGGGGAGCTGTTTTTT. This gives the protein CSARLAGPLTGELFF.

This clonotype turned up a few times. The chain employs TRBV30 and TRBJ2-7, with 7 bases matching TRBD1. Trimming cost V 4 bases and J 6 bases; bases outside gene matches: 15. Germline CDR1 reads GTSNPN; CDR2 reads SVGIG (reference sequence). This CDR3 has 15 amino acids. CDR3 coding DNA: TGTGCCTGGACCGCCCAGGGACAGCTTGTAAGCGAGCAGTACTTC. Translated: CAWTAQGQLVSEQYF.

In its sample, this clonotype was seen many times. V usage is TRBV19 and J usage is TRBJ2-6; D unresolved. The ends were cut back, 3 bases at V and 1 base at J, with 7 bases in the middle. The CDR3 loop spans 15 amino acids. Looked up from germline, CDR1 is LNHDA and CDR2 is SQIVND (reference sequence). This chain's CDR3 is CASSIRQSGANVLTF. In DNA, the CDR3 is TGTGCCAGTAGTATTAGGCAATCTGGGGCCAACGTCCTGACTTTC. Full variable domain (missing parts from reference TRBV19 and TRBJ2-6): DGGITQSPKYLFRKEGQNVTLSCEQNLNHDAMYWYRQDPGQGLRLIYYSQIVNDFQKGDIAEGYSVSREKKESFPLTVTSAQKNPTAFYLCASSIRQSGANVLTFGAGSRLTVL.

This clonotype was picked up many times. The V gene is TRBV10-3, the J gene TRBJ2-7; D is unclear. Trimming removed 9 bases from V and 0 bases from J, with 21 bases in between. Germline CDR1 reads ENHRY; CDR2 reads SYGVKD. The CDR3 loop spans 16 amino acids. In DNA, the CDR3 is TGTGCCATTCGCTTCGCCCTGGACGGCGGCTCCTACGAGCAGTACTTC. Its translation is CAIRFALDGGSYEQYF.

V is TRBV7-2 and J is TRBJ1-2; D not certain. Germline V gene lookup returns CDR1 SGHTA and CDR2 FQGNSA. The CDR3 sequence is 13 residues long. V lost 1 base to trimming and J lost 6 bases, with 9 bases between them. CDR3 coding DNA: TGTGCCAGCAGCTTAGTGCCGGACCATGGCTACACCTTC. As protein: CASSLVPDHGYTF.

This sequence joins TRBV20-1 and TRBJ2-7; 10 bases are a match to TRBD2. Germline V gives CDR1 DFQATT, CDR2 SNEGSKA (reference sequence). The CDR3 is made up of 15 amino acids. Trimming at V came to 5 bases and at J to 3 bases, leaving 10 bases not matched to a gene. CDR3 amino acids: CSAFPLAGRHYEQYF. CDR3 coding DNA: TGCAGTGCTTTTCCACTAGCGGGGAGACACTACGAGCAGTACTTC.

As regards this clonotype: A much larger clone is a single base away; this may be a read error. This chain joins TRBV25-1 and TRBJ2-5, with 8 bases lining up with TRBD1. V shed 7 bases and J 4 bases; nucleotides not matched to a gene: 8. Germline CDR1 reads MGHDK; CDR2 reads SYGVNS. This CDR3 has 14 amino acids. The DNA of the CDR3 is TGTGCCAGCAATAGCAGGGGGCGAACAGAGACCCAGTACTTC. Residues: CASNSRGRTETQYF.

CDR3 loop: CASSLATRGYTF. The CDR3 DNA reads TGTGCCAGCAGCTTGGCCACCAGAGGCTACACCTTC. The chain combines TRBV5-6 with TRBJ1-2; D is undetermined. V gave up 0 bases and J gave up 8 bases, with 8 bases separating them. Germline V gives CDR1 SGHDT, CDR2 YYEEEE. The CDR3 extends over 12 amino acids. The full variable domain, in which reference TRBV5-6 and TRBJ1-2 provide the parts outside the CDR3, is DAGVTQSPTHLIKTRGQQVTLRCSPKSGHDTVSWYQQALGQGPQFIFQYYEEEERQRGNFPDRFSGHQFPNYSSELNVNALLLGDSALYLCASSLATRGYTFGSGTRLTVV.

This clonotype appeared many times. The V gene is TRBV7-9, the J gene TRBJ2-5; 11 bases fit TRBD1. CDR1 is SEHNR and CDR2 is FQNEAQ in the germline V gene (reference sequence). This CDR3 spans 16 amino acids. Trimming removed 5 bases from V and 4 bases from J; junction bases left unmatched: 9. The CDR3 protein is CASSRVTGTGGETQYF. The CDR3 DNA follows: TGTGCCAGCAGCCGGGTTACCGGGACAGGGGGAGAGACCCAGTACTTC.

This clonotype was observed a handful of times. The gene calls are TRBV15 and TRBJ2-7; D is uncertain. V was trimmed by 0 bases and J by 0 bases, leaving 9 bases between them. The CDR3 runs 15 residues. Germline assignment: CDR1 LNHNV and CDR2 YYDKDF (reference sequence). The CDR3 nucleotides read TGTGCCACCAGCAGAGATCTTACGGCCTCCTACGAGCAGTACTTC. Translating it yields CATSRDLTASYEQYF.

The chain carries TRBV20-1 and TRBJ1-5, with 10 positions matching TRBD1. Germline V gives CDR1 DFQATT, CDR2 SNEGSKA (reference sequence). Losses at the gene ends were 6 bases for V and 6 bases for J; bases not matched to a gene: 8. The CDR3 consists of 14 residues. This chain's CDR3 is CSALHGTGVQPQHF. DNA of the CDR3: TGCAGTGCACTTCACGGGACAGGGGTTCAGCCCCAGCATTTT.

This clonotype has a handful of counts. The rearrangement uses TRBV9 and TRBJ2-3; 7 bases are a match to TRBD1. CDR1 is SGDLS, CDR2 YYNGEE, per germline. This CDR3 is built from 15 residues. The J segment lost 0 bases and the V segment lost 2 bases, leaving 3 bases of the junction unmatched. The CDR3 nucleotides are TGTGCCAGCAGCGTGACAGGGACGAGCACAGATACGCAGTATTTT. Residues: CASSVTGTSTDTQYF.

The chain uses TRBV27 and TRBJ1-1; 8 bases agree with TRBD1. CDR3 length: 14 residues. Trimming cost V 5 bases and J 8 bases; bases outside gene matches: 10. Germline loops: CDR1 MNHEY, CDR2 SMNVEV (reference sequence). Written as DNA, the CDR3 is TGTGCCAGCAGTAGTAGACAGGGGCCCTGGGAAGCTTTCTTT. Protein sequence: CASSSRQGPWEAFF.

In this sample, this clonotype turned up many times. J is TRBJ2-3 and V is TRBV20-1; 11 bases line up with TRBD2. The ends lost 1 base at V and 0 bases at J; junction bases unmatched: 6. CDR1 DFQATT and CDR2 SNEGSKA come from the germline V gene (reference sequence). This CDR3 is built from 17 residues. CDR3 region: CSARVAGGVGSTDTQYF. The CDR3 nucleotides read TGCAGTGCTAGAGTAGCGGGAGGGGTAGGAAGCACAGATACGCAGTATTTT.

This clonotype has more than one count but fewer than ten. This sequence joins TRBV20-1 and TRBJ2-1; no definite D call. V shed 3 bases and J shed 8 bases, with 14 bases lying between them. Germline values: CDR1 DFQATT, CDR2 SNEGSKA (reference sequence). The CDR3 is 13 amino acids. CDR3: CSASFRPTDEQFF. The CDR3 DNA reads TGCAGTGCTAGTTTCAGGCCGACCGATGAGCAGTTCTTC.

The chain recombines TRBV29-1 with TRBJ1-2; D is perhaps TRBD1 (6 bases). The V end was cut by 7 bases, the J end by 2 bases, with 11 bases between. This CDR3 is 12 amino acids long. CDR1 and CDR2 from the germline V gene are SQVTM and ANQGSEA. The CDR3 DNA is TGCAGCGCCTTGGGACAAAACTATGGCTACACCTTC. Amino acids: CSALGQNYGYTF.

This clonotype was seen repeatedly, ten times or more. The CDR3 reads CASSFRNTGELFF. CDR3 coding DNA: TGCGCCAGCAGCTTCAGGAACACCGGGGAGCTGTTTTTT. J is TRBJ2-2 and V is TRBV5-1; D is uncertain. The CDR3 is 13 residues long. The V gene lost 2 bases and the J gene lost 1 base, with 3 bases spanning the gap. The germline V gene encodes CDR1 SGHRS and CDR2 YFSETQ.

This clonotype was observed many times. The chain employs TRBV4-1 and TRBJ2-2; the D is unclear. Per the germline V gene, CDR1 is MGHRA and CDR2 is YSYEKL. The CDR3 sequence is 14 residues long. The V and J ends lost 4 bases and 1 base respectively, with 7 bases between them. CDR3 nucleotide sequence: TGCGCCAGCAGCCCGATCAGGAACACCGGGGAGCTGTTTTTT. Amino acids: CASSPIRNTGELFF.

The chain is built from TRBV5-1 and TRBJ1-1, with 9 bases aligning to TRBD1. V lost 0 bases, J lost 1 base, and 1 base stayed unmatched. Looked up from germline, CDR1 is SGHRS and CDR2 is YFSETQ. The CDR3 has 15 residues. The CDR3 region is CASSLEGQGNTEAFF. For the CDR3, the DNA is TGCGCCAGCAGCTTGGAGGGACAGGGGAACACTGAAGCTTTCTTT.

This chain joins TRBV21-1 and TRBJ1-2. TRBV21-1 is an annotated pseudogene. This CDR3 is 13 amino acids long. CDR3 sequence: CASSNLQNYGYTF. The CDR3 DNA reads as TGTGCCAGCAGCAATCTACAGAACTATGGCTACACCTTC.

This clonotype was observed a handful of times. The J gene is TRBJ1-1, the V gene TRBV5-1; D call uncertain. The CDR3 is 15 amino acids. V was pared by 4 bases and J by 1 base, with 14 bases between. The germline V gene encodes CDR1 SGHRS and CDR2 YFSETQ. The CDR3 sequence: CASSRRQIQNTEAFF. As DNA, the CDR3 is TGCGCCAGCAGCCGCCGGCAGATTCAGAACACTGAAGCTTTCTTT.

This rearrangement joins TRBV6-5 to TRBJ2-1, with 8 positions matching TRBD2. CDR1 MNHEY and CDR2 SVGAGI come from the germline V gene. This CDR3 has 15 residues. The J segment lost 4 bases and the V segment lost 2 bases, leaving 4 bases of the junction unmatched. CDR3 residues: CASSYARGGYNEQFF. The CDR3 bases are TGTGCCAGCAGTTACGCCCGGGGGGGTTACAATGAGCAGTTCTTC.

This clonotype was detected many times. Here the CDR3 reads CATSRDFETGGYTF. The DNA of the CDR3 is TGTGCCACCAGCAGAGATTTCGAGACAGGCGGCTACACCTTC. The V call is TRBV15, the J call TRBJ1-2, with D possibly being TRBD1 (6 bases). There are 14 residues in the CDR3. CDR1 and CDR2 (germline): LNHNV, YYDKDF (reference sequence). Deletions cut 0 bases from V and 8 bases from J, with 13 bases between. Using reference TRBV15 and TRBJ1-2 for the parts outside the CDR3, the full variable domain is DAMVIQNPRYQVTQFGKPVTLSCSQTLNHNVMYWYQQKSSQAPKLLFHYYDKDFNNEADTPDNFQSRRPNTSFCFLDIRSPGLGDTAMYLCATSRDFETGGYTFGSGTRLTVV.

This clonotype occurred many times. The V gene is TRBV28, the J gene TRBJ2-1, with 7 bases lining up with TRBD2. This CDR3 is built from 14 residues. Germline lookup yields CDR1 MDHEN and CDR2 SYDVKM. V lost 3 bases, J lost 6 bases, and 5 bases stayed unmatched. The CDR3 protein is CASSLAGAPNEQFF. CDR3 nucleotide sequence: TGTGCCAGCAGTTTGGCGGGAGCTCCCAATGAGCAGTTCTTC. The whole variable domain, remainder taken from reference TRBV28 and TRBJ2-1, is DVKVTQSSRYLVKRTGEKVFLECVQDMDHENMFWYRQDPGLGLRLIYFSYDVKMKEKGDIPEGYSVSREKKERFSLILESASTNQTSMYLCASSLAGAPNEQFFGPGTRLTVL.

The chain has TRBV12-3 or TRBV12-4 and TRBJ1-5, with a weak D call TRBD1 (5 bases). Trimming removed 2 bases at V and 9 bases at J, with 14 bases between. This CDR3 spans 14 amino acids. CDR3 loop: CASSLMSGRGPQHF. In DNA form, the CDR3 reads TGTGCCAGCAGTTTAATGTCCGGGAGGGGGCCCCAGCATTTT.